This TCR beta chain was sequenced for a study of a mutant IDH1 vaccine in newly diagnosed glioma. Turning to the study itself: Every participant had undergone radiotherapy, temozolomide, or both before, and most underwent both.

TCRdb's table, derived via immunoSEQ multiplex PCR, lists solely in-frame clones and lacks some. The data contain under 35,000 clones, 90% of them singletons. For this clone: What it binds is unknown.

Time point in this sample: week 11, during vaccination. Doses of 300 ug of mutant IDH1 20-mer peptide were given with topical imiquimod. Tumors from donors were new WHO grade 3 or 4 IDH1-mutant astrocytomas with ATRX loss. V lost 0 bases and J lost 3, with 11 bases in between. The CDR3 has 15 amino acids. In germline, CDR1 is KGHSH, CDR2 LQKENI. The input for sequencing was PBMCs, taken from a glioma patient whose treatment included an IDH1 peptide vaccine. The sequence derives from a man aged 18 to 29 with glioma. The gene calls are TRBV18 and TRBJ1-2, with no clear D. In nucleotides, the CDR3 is TGTGCCAGCTCACCACCGGGCGCTAGGGACTATGGCTACACCTTC. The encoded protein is CASSPPGARDYGYTF.